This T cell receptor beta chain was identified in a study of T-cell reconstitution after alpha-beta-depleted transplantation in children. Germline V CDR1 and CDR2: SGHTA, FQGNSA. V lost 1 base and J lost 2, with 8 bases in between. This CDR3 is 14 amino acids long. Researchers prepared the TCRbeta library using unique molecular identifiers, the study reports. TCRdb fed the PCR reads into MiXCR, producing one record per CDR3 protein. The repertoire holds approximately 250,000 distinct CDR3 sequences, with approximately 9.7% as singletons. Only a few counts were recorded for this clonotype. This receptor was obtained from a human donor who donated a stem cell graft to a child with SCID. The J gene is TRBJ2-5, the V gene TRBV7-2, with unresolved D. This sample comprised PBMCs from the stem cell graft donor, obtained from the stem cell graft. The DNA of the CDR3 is TGTGCCAGCAGCTTAGTCCCTAATCAAGAGACCCAGTACTTC. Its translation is CASSLVPNQETQYF.